This TCR beta chain came from a study of blood T cell repertoires in COVID-19. Study context: The United States, Italy and Spain provided the acute and convalescent COVID-19 samples. Sample material is recorded as cDNA or gDNA derived from T cells, B-cell-depleted T cells, or PBMCs.

Authors' processing steps: Amplification from reference gene primers served as the basis for estimated nucleated cell counts. Assay: immunoSEQ multiplex PCR; the TCRdb copy retains only in-frame clones and omits some. V and J calls and clone size are copied from that table; D and trimming were computed from the DNA. The sample comprises some 16,000 clones, under 85% of which are singletons, and around a third rests with the top ten. The germline V and J ends were trimmed by 3 bases and 3 bases, with 11 bases remaining between them. The CDR3 loop spans 14 amino acids. In germline, CDR1 is MDHEN, CDR2 SYDVKM.

The chain couples TRBV28 to TRBJ1-1, with a weak D call TRBD1 (5 bases). The sample was peripheral blood. The TCR sequence derives from a man in his 70s with active or convalescent COVID-19. CDR3 protein: CASSLPGLHTEAFF. CDR3 coding DNA: TGTGCCAGCAGTTTGCCGGGACTCCACACTGAAGCTTTCTTT.